This T cell receptor (beta chain) was sequenced for a study of blood T cell repertoires in COVID-19. Whole-study context: Acute and convalescent COVID-19 specimens originated in the United States, Italy and Spain. PBMCs, B-cell-depleted T cells, or T cells were the source of the cDNA or gDNA that made up the material.

As originally analysed: Estimation of nucleated cell counts relied on the amplification of reference gene primers. Measured with immunoSEQ multiplex PCR; TCRdb has only the in-frame clones, and not every one. The V and J calls and clone size are taken from that table; D and trimming were inferred from the DNA. The data hold about 220,000 clones, with more than 70% observed a single time. The clonotype originates from a woman older than 75 with acute or convalescent COVID-19. The sequencing input was peripheral blood.

CDR3 amino acids: CASRETSGNTIYF. The CDR3 DNA reads TGTGCCAGCAGGGAGACCTCTGGAAACACCATATATTTT. The chain has TRBV6-5 and TRBJ1-3, with unresolved D. Trimming took off 6 bases at V and 0 bases at J, with 6 bases between the two ends. Germline loops: CDR1 MNHEY, CDR2 SVGAGI. The CDR3 sequence is 13 residues long.